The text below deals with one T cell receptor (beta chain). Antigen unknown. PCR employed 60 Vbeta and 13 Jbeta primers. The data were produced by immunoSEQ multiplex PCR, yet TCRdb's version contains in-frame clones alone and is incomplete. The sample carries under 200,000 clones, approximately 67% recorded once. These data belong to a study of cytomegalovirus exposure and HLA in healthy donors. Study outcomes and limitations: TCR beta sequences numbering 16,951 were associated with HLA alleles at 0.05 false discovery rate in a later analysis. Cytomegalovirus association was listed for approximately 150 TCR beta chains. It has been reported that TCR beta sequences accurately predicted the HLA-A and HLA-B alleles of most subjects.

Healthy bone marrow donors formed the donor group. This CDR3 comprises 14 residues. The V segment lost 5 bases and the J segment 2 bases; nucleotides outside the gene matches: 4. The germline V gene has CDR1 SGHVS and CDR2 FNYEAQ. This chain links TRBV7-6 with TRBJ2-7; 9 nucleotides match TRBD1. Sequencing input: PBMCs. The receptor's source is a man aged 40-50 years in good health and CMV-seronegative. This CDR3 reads CASSSRQGAYEQYF. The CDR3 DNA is TGTGCCAGCAGCAGTCGACAGGGGGCCTACGAGCAGTACTTC.